The subject of this entry is one TCR beta chain. Lacking the conserved final phenylalanine or tryptophan, this CDR3 likely reflects a read error. The data were obtained in a study of tumor-infiltrating lymphocytes in primary liver carcinoma. Germline V gene sequence: CDR1 MNHEY, CDR2 SVGAGI. Trimming took off 5 bases at V and 4 bases at J, with 11 bases between the two ends. This CDR3 contains 14 residues. Taking about 18-30 mg of unsorted bulk tissue, the authors co-extracted RNA and DNA. TCR beta cDNA came from about 500 ng total RNA, primed with a constant-region primer. Researchers made the TCR beta libraries by running three nested multiplex PCR rounds with slightly modified ARM-PCR. Researchers ran the first two PCR rounds for approximately 9 cycles each with TRBV1-TRBV30 forward primers and a C-beta reverse primer. TCRdb re-called the multiplex PCR reads through MiXCR, storing one row per CDR3 protein. The table lists some 110,000 distinct CDR3 sequences, 80% to 85% of them singletons, with around 21% in the top ten.

The sequenced sample consisted of liver tumor tissue from sampling region 3. Documented subset: tumor region T3, left-lateral pole. The receptor was isolated from a man aged 40-50 years with primary liver carcinoma and hepatitis B virus infection. The chain recombines TRBV6-5 with TRBJ1-4; no clear D gene. CDR3 DNA sequence: TGTGCCAGCAGTAGGGCAGCTTTTAATGAAAAACTGTTTTGT. Protein product: CASSRAAFNEKLFC.